These 21 T cell receptor beta chains were sequenced from one sample in a study of lymphopenia after photon versus proton radiotherapy. TCRdb's table, derived via immunoSEQ multiplex PCR, lists solely in-frame clones and lacks some. The table has 30,000 to 40,000 clones, about 87% seen once. Sequences were derived from peripheral blood, sampled from a patient treated with proton-based radiotherapy. Receptors were obtained from a woman aged 65 to 85 with pancreatic cancer.

The J gene is TRBJ2-3, the V gene TRBV5-6; 8 bases line up with TRBD1. This CDR3 has 14 residues. Trimming cost V 5 bases and J 4 bases; bases outside gene matches: 6. CDR1 SGHDT and CDR2 YYEEEE come from the germline V gene. The CDR3 here is CASRGAGGADTQYF. In DNA, the CDR3 is TGTGCCAGCAGGGGCGCAGGGGGCGCAGATACGCAGTATTTT.

CDR3 sequence reads: CASSDRNEQFF. CDR3 coding DNA: TGTGCCAGCAGCGATAGGAATGAGCAGTTCTTC. V gene TRBV2 combines with J gene TRBJ2-1; D not resolved. Germline CDR1 and CDR2: SNHLY and FYNNEI. Trimming left V 6 bases short and J 7 bases short, with 7 bases between. This CDR3 comprises 11 residues.

V and J are TRBV18 and TRBJ1-6; D is perhaps TRBD1 (5 bases). The germline gives CDR1 KGHSH, CDR2 LQKENI. The CDR3 is made up of 15 amino acids. The germline V and J ends were trimmed by 1 base and 7 bases, with 11 bases remaining between them. The CDR3 coding sequence is TGTGCCAGCTCACCACTTCAGGGCGGCAATTCACCCCTCCACTTT. Translation: CASSPLQGGNSPLHF.

This CDR3 is CASSPPTGFANNEQFF. CDR3 in DNA: TGTGCCAGCTCACCACCGACAGGGTTCGCAAATAATGAGCAGTTCTTC. The chain couples TRBV18 to TRBJ2-1; 7 positions match TRBD1. V shed 0 bases and J 7 bases; nucleotides not matched to a gene: 9. Germline V gene lookup returns CDR1 KGHSH and CDR2 LQKENI. This CDR3 region has 16 residues.

V and J are TRBV7-9 and TRBJ2-5; the D gene is possibly TRBD1 (6 bases). V dropped 2 bases and J dropped 1 base, with 11 bases sitting between them. This CDR3 has 15 residues. Germline V gene data show CDR1 as SEHNR and CDR2 as FQNEAQ (reference sequence). The CDR3 sequence: CASSLTQGPQETQYF. The CDR3 DNA is TGTGCCAGCAGCTTAACACAGGGCCCCCAAGAGACCCAGTACTTC.

This clone turned up a few times. V and J are TRBV5-4 and TRBJ1-2; 10 bases are shared with TRBD1. V shed 0 bases, J shed 4 bases, and the junction held 0 bases outside the gene matches. This CDR3 is built from 14 residues. CDR1 SGHNT and CDR2 YYREEE come from the germline V gene (reference sequence). The chain's CDR3 is CASSLGQGAYGYTF. CDR3 coding DNA: TGTGCCAGCAGCTTGGGACAGGGGGCCTATGGCTACACCTTC.

There are a few counts of this clone. The chain recombines TRBV9 with TRBJ2-2; TRBD2 matches 7 bases. This CDR3 comprises 16 residues. The germline V gene encodes CDR1 SGDLS and CDR2 YYNGEE. The J segment lost 6 bases and the V segment lost 0 bases, leaving 8 bases of the junction unmatched. This chain's CDR3 is CASSVAGGEGPGELFF. In DNA form, the CDR3 reads TGTGCCAGCAGCGTAGCCGGCGGGGAGGGTCCCGGGGAGCTGTTTTTT.

This clone has a single count. The chain links TRBV5-1 to TRBJ2-4, with D uncertain. CDR3 length: 15 amino acids. V was clipped by 0 bases and J by 2 bases, with 9 bases between them. Germline-derived CDR1 and CDR2 are SGHRS and YFSETQ. The DNA of the CDR3 is TGCGCCAGCAGCTTGGCGCAAGGGTCCAAAAACATTCAGTACTTC. Its protein product is CASSLAQGSKNIQYF.

This chain connects TRBV7-3 to TRBJ2-2, with TRBD2 matching 13 bases. Germline loops: CDR1 SGHTA, CDR2 FQGTGA. This CDR3 region has 18 residues. V lost 5 bases and J lost 4; bases outside the gene matches: 10. The CDR3 DNA reads as TGTGCCAGCAGCCCCTGGACTAGCGGGAGCACAGGCACCGGGGAGCTGTTTTTT. The encoded protein is CASSPWTSGSTGTGELFF.

Concerning this clone: Compared with germline, one end of the junction differs, possibly owing to a read error. The chain employs TRBV27 and TRBJ1-2; TRBD1 might be the D (6 bases). CDR3 length equals 14 residues. The germline V gene encodes CDR1 MNHEY and CDR2 SMNVEV (reference sequence). The CDR3 is CASSISGVAYGYTF. DNA for the CDR3: TGTGCCAGCAGTATATCAGGGGTTGCCTATGGCTACACCTTC.

V usage is TRBV5-4 and J usage is TRBJ2-5; TRBD2 aligns across 8 bases. With V trimmed by 0 bases and J by 1 base, 5 bases remained unmatched. Germline CDR1 is SGHNT and CDR2 is YYREEE (reference sequence). The CDR3 spans 16 residues. The CDR3 DNA is TGTGCCAGCAGCTTGGCCGTAGCGGGATTCCAAGAGACCCAGTACTTC. Translated, it gives CASSLAVAGFQETQYF. Full variable domain (remainder filled in from reference TRBV5-4 and TRBJ2-5): ETGVTQSPTHLIKTRGQQVTLRCSSQSGHNTVSWYQQALGQGPQFIFQYYREEENGRGNFPPRFSGLQFPNYSSELNVNALELDDSALYLCASSLAVAGFQETQYFGPGTRLLVL.

The chain is built from TRBV11-3 and TRBJ2-7, with D perhaps TRBD2 (6 bases). The CDR3 is made up of 15 amino acids. V gave up 3 bases and J gave up 3 bases, with 15 bases separating them. Germline loops: CDR1 SGHNT, CDR2 YENEEA. This CDR3 reads CASSFLTAGRYEQYF. The CDR3 DNA is TGTGCCAGCAGCTTCCTAACCGCGGGGCGCTACGAGCAGTACTTC.

This clone was seen a handful of times. V is TRBV6-5 and J is TRBJ1-2, with 9 bases identical to TRBD1. Losses at the gene ends were 6 bases for V and 2 bases for J; bases not matched to a gene: 7. Per germline, CDR1 MNHEY and CDR2 SVGAGI. CDR3 length equals 15 residues. This CDR3 is CASSSPGQGNYGYTF. In DNA, the CDR3 is TGTGCCAGCAGCTCCCCAGGACAGGGGAACTATGGCTACACCTTC.

This chain joins TRBV7-9 and TRBJ1-5; perhaps TRBD1 as D (5 bases). With 7 bases removed from V and 2 bases from J, the gap between germline ends came to 15 bases. CDR3 length: 15 residues. Germline lookup yields CDR1 SEHNR and CDR2 FQNEAQ (reference sequence). CDR3 amino acids: CASTLGDGGNQPQHF. DNA for the CDR3: TGTGCCAGCACCCTTGGGGACGGAGGCAATCAGCCCCAGCATTTT.

This chain joins TRBV19 and TRBJ2-7; 10 nucleotides match TRBD2. After removal of 5 bases from V and 4 bases from J, the junction contained 8 bases not matched to a gene. Germline V gives CDR1 LNHDA, CDR2 SQIVND (reference sequence). There are 15 residues in the CDR3. CDR3 DNA: TGTGCCAGTAGTCCGTCGACTAGCGGGTTTTACGAGCAGTACTTC. Protein sequence: CASSPSTSGFYEQYF.

The chain carries TRBV4-3 and TRBJ2-1, with D uncertain. The CDR3 runs to 14 residues. V was shortened by 1 base and J by 5 bases, with 9 bases between the two germline ends. Germline CDR1 and CDR2: LGHNA and YSLEER. CDR3 in amino acids: CASSQGDWHNEQFF. In nucleotides, the CDR3 is TGCGCCAGCAGCCAAGGGGATTGGCACAATGAGCAGTTCTTC.

The gene calls are TRBV30 and TRBJ1-1; D remains unclear. Germline V gene sequence: CDR1 GTSNPN, CDR2 SVGIG (reference sequence). Between the trimmed V and J ends, which lost 1 base and 3 bases, there was a span of 12 bases. The CDR3 runs to 14 residues. The CDR3 region has the DNA TGTGCCTGGAGTGCCCTTTCAAGGGACACTGAAGCTTTCTTT. It translates to CAWSALSRDTEAFF.

J is TRBJ2-4 and V is TRBV28, with 8 nucleotides matching TRBD2. The length of the CDR3 is 16 residues. The V segment lost 4 bases and the J segment 5 bases; nucleotides outside the gene matches: 10. Germline CDR1 and CDR2: MDHEN and SYDVKM. Written as DNA, the CDR3 is TGTGCCAGCAGTTATAGCGGGAACCCCCCCCAAAACATTCAGTACTTC. Translation: CASSYSGNPPQNIQYF.

The CDR3 DNA reads as TGTGCCATCAGGGTAGCGGGAGAAGGAGCCGAGCAGTACTTC. Amino acids: CAIRVAGEGAEQYF. The chain recombines TRBV10-3 with TRBJ2-7; TRBD2 matches 9 bases. The trim removed 6 bases at V and 6 bases at J, leaving 9 bases unmatched. This CDR3 is built from 14 residues. Germline CDR1 ENHRY, CDR2 SYGVKD.

The genes are TRBV19 and TRBJ1-2, with 8 positions matching TRBD1. From germline, CDR1 is LNHDA and CDR2 SQIVND (reference sequence). The CDR3 runs to 15 residues. The trim removed 1 base at V and 4 bases at J, leaving 5 bases unmatched. CDR3 residues: CASSIVSGGVYGYTF. The CDR3 DNA sequence: TGTGCCAGTAGTATAGTCTCAGGGGGCGTCTATGGCTACACCTTC.

The gene calls are TRBV9 and TRBJ2-1; weak D call: TRBD2 (5 bases). From germline, CDR1 is SGDLS and CDR2 YYNGEE. V lost 4 bases to trimming and J lost 8 bases, with 22 bases between them. This CDR3 is built from 16 residues. CDR3 nucleotide sequence: TGTGCCAGCAGCCCCTCCGGGGTGCCCGGGTGGGATGAGCAGTTCTTC. Translating gives CASSPSGVPGWDEQFF. Variable domain in full (rest from reference TRBV9 and TRBJ2-1): DSGVTQTPKHLITATGQRVTLRCSPRSGDLSVYWYQQSLDQGLQFLIQYYNGEERAKGNILERFSAQQFPDLHSELNLSSLELGDSALYFCASSPSGVPGWDEQFFGPGTRLTVL.